A selection of T cell receptor beta chains follows, all from one sample in a study of CXCR3-negative and CXCR3-positive naive CD8 T cells. Using the 5' RACE reads, TCRdb records one entry per CDR3 protein without DNA. The repertoire table contains roughly 5,100 distinct CDR3 sequences. The sequencing sample was made of naive CXCR3+ CD8+ T cells from blood. These receptor sequences come from a human donor in good health. Some clones in this sample may be carry-over from other donors' samples. The CDR3 runs from the conserved cysteine through the conserved F or W. Each record gives: clone size, J gene, V gene, CDR3 protein. For some rows the clone size is stated as once, few or many, or as a class when expanded; others skip it.

NA TRBJ2-7 TRBV7-9 CASSLSSAYEQYF
NA TRBJ2-6 TRBV11-3 CASSRQMTGANVLTF
medium-sized TRBJ1-1 TRBV20-1 CSAPTGATEAFF
NA TRBJ2-5 TRBV2 CASSEARNRRETQYF
medium-sized TRBJ1-1 TRBV9 CASSGGDSGTEAFF
medium-sized TRBJ2-3 TRBV2 CASSEYVAGRSTDTQYF
medium-sized TRBJ2-2 TRBV29-1 CSVEVEEGRGETGELFF
medium-sized TRBJ2-7 TRBV29-1 CSVEVGTGKVKDEQYF
medium-sized TRBJ1-2 TRBV29-1 CSVEGGDGYTF
NA TRBJ2-7 TRBV3-1 CASSRVAGGDYEQYF
medium-sized TRBJ1-2 TRBV19 CASSDIDRFDDGYTF
medium-sized TRBJ2-1 TRBV20-1 CSASSGEGEQFF
medium-sized TRBJ1-1 TRBV4-1 CASSQAPFGQANTEAFF
NA TRBJ2-7 TRBV4-3 CASSQGSGYEQYF
NA TRBJ2-7 TRBV2 CASKESLGFDEQYF
NA TRBJ2-7 TRBV6-2/TRBV6-3 CASSVAGTPETHF
medium-sized TRBJ1-2 TRBV6-2/TRBV6-3 CASSYSNLNGTDYGYTF
NA TRBJ2-7 TRBV29-1 CSVGLADYEQYF
NA TRBJ2-3 TRBV3-1 CASSHPGTALWTDTQYF
NA TRBJ1-3 TRBV10-3 CGSRENSGNTIYF
medium-sized TRBJ2-1 TRBV20-1 CSATRLAGGNYNEQFF
NA TRBJ2-5 TRBV7-9 CASSFPLQETQYF
NA TRBJ2-7 TRBV21-1 CASSKNLPGQGPHEQYF
NA TRBJ2-7 TRBV20-1 CSARHRDRPSYEQYF
NA TRBJ2-3 TRBV7-9 CASSLEVIGDTQYF
NA TRBJ1-2 TRBV6-1 CASSDRQVGYTF
NA TRBJ1-1 TRBV20-1 CSARGLPADEAFF
medium-sized TRBJ2-2 TRBV29-1 CSVRTSGTTGELFF
NA TRBJ1-2 TRBV29-1 CSVEQQLNYGYTF
medium-sized TRBJ2-7 TRBV20-1 CSASKKGLAVLEQYF
medium-sized TRBJ1-5 TRBV20-1 CSALEAGRSNQPQHF
NA TRBJ2-5 TRBV13 CASSLLTQETQYF
NA TRBJ2-1 TRBV25-1 CASDLGNEQFF
medium-sized TRBJ2-1 TRBV28 CASRGLAGDEQFF
NA TRBJ2-7 TRBV25-1 CASSEGYEQYF
NA TRBJ1-1 TRBV6-5 CASGQGAGGTEAFF
medium-sized TRBJ2-2 TRBV9 CASSRGRKNTGELFF
NA TRBJ2-1 TRBV9 CASSVGLAGSDEQFF
medium-sized TRBJ2-7 TRBV7-2 CASSLLPISYEQYF
medium-sized TRBJ2-7 TRBV21-1 CASKNRDPRGEQYF
NA TRBJ2-7 TRBV7-2 CASSWGLAASYEQYF
NA TRBJ1-2 TRBV20-1 CSARDLGGGGYTF
NA TRBJ2-1 TRBV3-1 CASSPNLAGAGYNEQFF
NA TRBJ1-2 TRBV6-2/TRBV6-3 CASSYSKFRGGYTF
NA TRBJ1-2 TRBV10-3 CAISESGDRTTNYGYTF
medium-sized TRBJ2-7 TRBV29-1 CSVNGLAGGQPSVQYF
medium-sized TRBJ2-7 TRBV11-2 CASSYETGPVYEQYF
NA TRBJ1-1 TRBV13 CASSLGELYGGPGEAFF
NA TRBJ2-7 TRBV19 CASSIRPGGFLDEQYF
medium-sized TRBJ2-7 TRBV6-5 CASSSWTGEGYEQYF
NA TRBJ2-7 TRBV10-3 CAISGPGQAYEQYF
medium-sized TRBJ1-5 TRBV13 CASSLGGPDQPQHF
NA TRBJ2-1 TRBV2 CASRPLAGDVNEQFF
medium-sized TRBJ2-7 TRBV20-1 CSASEQDYEQYF